The 12 T cell receptor beta chains below come from one sample, sequenced in a study of control samples from healthy donors and cancer patients. The assay was immunoSEQ multiplex PCR, and TCRdb's table has in-frame clones only and misses some. This table holds hundreds of thousands of clones, over 75% found once. Sequencing input: PBMCs. The receptors derive from a woman in her sixties with lung cancer.

This chain joins TRBV6-4 and TRBJ1-2, with D maybe TRBD1 (5 bases). The ends were cut back, 6 bases at V and 8 bases at J, with 13 bases in the middle. Germline CDR1 MRHNA, CDR2 SNTAGT. The CDR3 length is 12 residues. CDR3 coding DNA: TGTGCCAGCAGGGACGGACAAGACGGCTACACCTTC. Amino acids: CASRDGQDGYTF.

The CDR3 spells CASSEGQGAAFF. CDR3 coding DNA: TGTGCCAGCAGTGAAGGACAGGGTGCAGCTTTCTTT. This chain joins TRBV6-1 and TRBJ1-1; 7 bases map to TRBD1. J gave up 10 bases and V 1 base, and 3 bases lay outside the gene matches. Germline CDR1 reads MNHNS; CDR2 reads SASEGT. The CDR3 has 12 amino acids.

The V and J genes are TRBV2 and TRBJ2-7; D tentatively reads TRBD1 or TRBD2 (5 bases each). This CDR3 is built from 13 residues. Germline V lookup: CDR1 SNHLY, CDR2 FYNNEI. V was pared by 7 bases and J by 0 bases, with 10 bases between. DNA for the CDR3: TGTGCCAGCATAGCAGGGAGCTCCTACGAGCAGTACTTC. It specifies CASIAGSSYEQYF.

The rearrangement joins TRBV9 to TRBJ2-5, with TRBD2 matching 8 bases. CDR1 and CDR2 from the germline V gene are SGDLS and YYNGEE. This CDR3 is built from 15 residues. Trimming took 0 bases from V and 2 from J; bases not matched to a gene: 3. The CDR3 DNA is TGTGCCAGCAGCGTAGCGACTAGCGAGCAAGAGACCCAGTACTTC. It is translated as CASSVATSEQETQYF.

The gene calls are TRBV24-1 and TRBJ1-5; possibly TRBD1 for D (5 bases). V was trimmed by 7 bases and J by 9 bases, leaving 18 bases between them. The CDR3 spans 14 residues. Per the germline V gene, CDR1 is KGHDR and CDR2 is SFDVKD. The CDR3 region is CATRKGRKERPQHF. CDR3 DNA: TGTGCCACCAGGAAGGGACGGAAGGAACGGCCCCAGCATTTT.

A word on this clone: In the same sample, other DNA sequences code for this CDR3. The chain couples TRBV28 to TRBJ1-2; D is possibly TRBD1 (5 bases). V was clipped by 2 bases and J by 5 bases, with 12 bases between them. The CDR3 runs to 14 residues. CDR1 MDHEN and CDR2 SYDVKM come from the germline V gene. The CDR3 nucleotides read TGTGCCAGCAGTTTAGGGCAGGGTTCTTATGGCTACACCTTC. Protein sequence: CASSLGQGSYGYTF.

This clone was detected only once. The chain combines TRBV6-2 or TRBV6-3 with TRBJ2-3; D possibly matches TRBD1 or TRBD2 (5 bases each). The V gene lost 0 bases and the J gene lost 4 bases, with 14 bases spanning the gap. Germline V lookup: CDR1 MNHEY, CDR2 SVGEGT. There are 16 residues in the CDR3. CDR3 residues: CASSYSRDAGADTQYF. The CDR3 nucleotides read TGTGCCAGCAGTTACTCGAGGGACGCCGGGGCAGATACGCAGTATTTT.

The chain recombines TRBV7-3 with TRBJ2-2, with D maybe TRBD2 (7 bases). The CDR3 totals 15 residues. The germline gives CDR1 SGHTA, CDR2 FQGTGA. V lost 8 bases and J lost 3, with 16 bases in between. The CDR3, as DNA: TGTGCCAGCGGGTTCCGAGGGGGGGACACCGGGGAGCTGTTTTTT. Residues: CASGFRGGDTGELFF.

The rearrangement joins TRBV5-1 to TRBJ2-1; TRBD2 matches at 7 bases. The ends lost 2 bases at V and 1 base at J; junction bases unmatched: 6. Germline loops: CDR1 SGHRS, CDR2 YFSETQ. CDR3 length equals 16 residues. The CDR3 is CASSLRPSGSYNEQFF. As DNA, the CDR3 is TGCGCCAGCAGCTTAAGGCCTAGCGGTTCCTACAATGAGCAGTTCTTC.

The chain carries TRBV7-6 and TRBJ1-6; D is perhaps TRBD1 (5 bases). Germline loops: CDR1 SGHVS, CDR2 FNYEAQ. This CDR3 has 16 amino acids. V was trimmed by 1 base and J by 9 bases, leaving 16 bases between them. CDR3 sequence: CASSLGGVSFGSPLHF. The CDR3 DNA reads as TGTGCCAGCAGCTTAGGAGGGGTGTCGTTCGGTTCACCCCTCCACTTT.

This rearrangement joins TRBV5-1 to TRBJ2-3, with 10 bases aligning to TRBD2. The CDR3 spans 15 residues. Trimming at V came to 4 bases and at J to 3 bases, leaving 5 bases not matched to a gene. Germline V gene data show CDR1 as SGHRS and CDR2 as YFSETQ. The CDR3 spells CASSHLLAGTDTQYF. DNA for the CDR3: TGCGCCAGCAGCCATCTACTAGCGGGAACAGATACGCAGTATTTT. The whole variable domain, filled in from reference TRBV5-1 and TRBJ2-3, reads KAGVTQTPRYLIKTRGQQVTLSCSPISGHRSVSWYQQTPGQGLQFLFEYFSETQRNKGNFPGRFSGRQFSNSRSEMNVSTLELGDSALYLCASSHLLAGTDTQYFGPGTRLTVL.

Concerning this clone itself: The same CDR3 is also encoded by other DNA sequences in this sample. The chain links TRBV3-1 (or the pseudogene TRBV3-2) to TRBJ2-5, with D possibly being TRBD1 (5 bases). The CDR3 sequence is 14 residues long. Germline loops: CDR1 LGHDT, CDR2 YNNKEL (reference sequence). V was trimmed by 1 base and J by 2 bases, leaving 8 bases between them. The CDR3 region is CASSQAAGQETQYF. CDR3 sequence (DNA): TGTGCCAGCAGCCAAGCGGCAGGGCAAGAGACCCAGTACTTC.